One and the same sample provided the 9 T cell receptor beta chains below, sequenced in a study of spatial heterogeneity in lung cancer. Time point reported: blood at routine non-recurrence follow-up after resection. Frozen PBMC, nontumor lung or tumor provided whole RNA, which was sequenced unsorted. One entry per CDR3 protein results from TCRdb running MiXCR on the 5' RACE reads. The table lists about 47,000 distinct CDR3 sequences, roughly 7.4% of them singletons. This material consisted of PBMCs, taken at follow-up. These receptors were taken from a female donor with early-stage non-small cell lung cancer.

This clonotype was detected only a few times. The chain has TRBV11-2 and TRBJ1-1, with D possibly matching TRBD1 (5 bases). CDR3 length equals 15 residues. Trimming cost V 4 bases and J 10 bases, with 22 bases left between them. Germline V CDR1 and CDR2: SGHAT, FQNNGV. This CDR3 reads CASSSPWAGSKTAFF. The CDR3 region has the DNA TGTGCCAGCAGCTCCCCCTGGGCAGGGTCTAAGACAGCTTTCTTT.

The V call is TRBV11-1, the J call TRBJ2-7; D ambiguous. Germline CDR1 is SGHAT and CDR2 is FQDESV (reference sequence). The CDR3 contains 13 residues. V lost 5 bases and J lost 2, with 10 bases in between. The CDR3: CASSRNGPYEQYF. The CDR3 nucleotides are TGTGCCAGCAGCCGCAACGGGCCCTACGAGCAGTACTTC.

This clonotype came up a few times. This sequence joins TRBV20-1 and TRBJ2-4; D ambiguous. Germline CDR1 is DFQATT and CDR2 is SNEGSKA (reference sequence). The CDR3 runs to 16 residues. Trimming removed 1 base at V and 0 bases at J, with 13 bases between. DNA of the CDR3: TGCAGTGCTAGAGCCCAGTACTCCCTAGCCAAAAACATTCAGTACTTC. Translation: CSARAQYSLAKNIQYF.

This clonotype was counted a few times. The chain couples TRBV25-1 to TRBJ2-4; 8 bases are shared with TRBD1. Trimming at V came to 4 bases and at J to 9 bases, leaving 5 bases not matched to a gene. In germline, CDR1 is MGHDK, CDR2 SYGVNS. This CDR3 spans 13 amino acids. CDR3 nucleotide sequence: TGTGCCAGCAGTGTGACAGGGGACGGCATTCAGTACTTC. Its protein product is CASSVTGDGIQYF. The entire variable domain, with the rest obtained from reference TRBV25-1 and TRBJ2-4, is as follows: EADIYQTPRYLVIGTGKKITLECSQTMGHDKMYWYQQDPGMELHLIHYSYGVNSTEKGDLSSESTVSRIRTEHFPLTLESARPSHTSQYLCASSVTGDGIQYFGAGTRLSVL.

At least ten counts were recorded for this clonotype. The chain employs TRBV6-5 and TRBJ2-3; D not certain. This CDR3 is 12 amino acids long. The V and J ends lost 6 bases and 4 bases respectively, with 8 bases between them. CDR1 is MNHEY, CDR2 SVGAGI, per germline. The CDR3 here is CASRDYADTQYF. The CDR3 bases are TGTGCCAGCAGGGATTACGCAGATACGCAGTATTTT.

This clonotype was picked up many times. This chain links TRBV20-1 with TRBJ1-6, with 7 bases that match TRBD1. The CDR3 runs to 17 residues. V lost 1 base, J lost 7 bases, and 13 bases stayed unmatched. Per germline, CDR1 DFQATT and CDR2 SNEGSKA (reference sequence). The CDR3 region has the DNA TGCAGTGCTAGAGCTCCAAGGCCCGGGACAGTCAATTCACCCCTCCACTTT. This codes for CSARAPRPGTVNSPLHF.

This clonotype was found many times. The genes are TRBV18 and TRBJ1-1; maybe TRBD1 (6 bases). The CDR3 totals 16 residues. The ends were cut back, 2 bases at V and 5 bases at J, with 18 bases in the middle. Germline CDR1 reads KGHSH; CDR2 reads LQKENI. The CDR3 nucleotides are TGTGCCAGCTCACCAATCGCCAAACAGGGAGGGACTGAAGCTTTCTTT. Protein product: CASSPIAKQGGTEAFF.

The chain recombines TRBV12-3 or TRBV12-4 with TRBJ1-5; D gene uncertain. This CDR3 is 15 amino acids long. Trimming took off 8 bases at V and 2 bases at J, with 16 bases between the two ends. CDR3 DNA: TGTGCCAGCTCCGGAGGAATTGCCGGCAATCAGCCCCAGCATTTT. Translating gives CASSGGIAGNQPQHF.

This clonotype has only a few counts. The chain recombines TRBV4-1 with TRBJ1-2, with 7 nucleotides matching TRBD1. From germline, CDR1 is MGHRA and CDR2 YSYEKL. This CDR3 is 15 amino acids long. The junction had 9 bases not matched to a gene; V was cut back by 0 bases and J by 8 bases. The CDR3 reads CASSQDPGGGNGYTF. The CDR3, as DNA: TGCGCCAGCAGCCAAGATCCGGGAGGGGGCAACGGCTACACCTTC.